Given below is one T cell receptor beta chain in context. The antigen remains unidentified. The same CDR3 can be traced to other DNA sequences in this sample. These data belong to a study of T cell responses to AZD1222 COVID-19 vaccine. Germline-derived CDR1 and CDR2 are SGHRS and YFSETQ. This CDR3 is 15 amino acids long. Trimming pared 0 bases from V and 3 bases from J, leaving 11 bases between. Overall study findings and caveats: At 160-218 and 743-854, vaccine-associated CD4 TCRs were dominant, and they spanned spike.

Assay used: immunoSEQ multiplex PCR; TCRdb lists only in-frame clones, some missing. In the table there are about 120,000 clones, roughly 90% of which are singletons. This rearrangement joins TRBV5-1 to TRBJ2-3; TRBD1 might be the D (6 bases). The starting material was peripheral blood, obtained on day 0 of AZD1222 vaccination. This receptor was identified in an adult in good health. CDR3 protein: CASSLGQVFTDTQYF. CDR3 sequence (DNA): TGCGCCAGCAGCTTGGGACAGGTCTTTACAGATACGCAGTATTTT.